The present T cell receptor (beta chain) was sequenced within a study of T cell responses to AZD1222 COVID-19 vaccine. The CDR3 extends over 15 amino acids. CDR1 is MNHEY and CDR2 is SVGAGI in the germline V gene. V lost 6 bases and J lost 8, with 22 bases in between. Clones were read by immunoSEQ multiplex PCR, and TCRdb kept only the in-frame ones, dropping some. The table includes some 150,000 clones, about 91% detected once. V is TRBV6-5 and J is TRBJ1-2; weak D call: TRBD1 (6 bases). The sequenced sample was peripheral blood, obtained on day 0 of MenACWY control vaccination. This TCR was recovered from an adult in good health. The CDR3 DNA sequence: TGTGCCAGCAGCCCCCAACGGGGGGCTTCGAGAGGCTACACCTTC. Translating gives CASSPQRGASRGYTF.